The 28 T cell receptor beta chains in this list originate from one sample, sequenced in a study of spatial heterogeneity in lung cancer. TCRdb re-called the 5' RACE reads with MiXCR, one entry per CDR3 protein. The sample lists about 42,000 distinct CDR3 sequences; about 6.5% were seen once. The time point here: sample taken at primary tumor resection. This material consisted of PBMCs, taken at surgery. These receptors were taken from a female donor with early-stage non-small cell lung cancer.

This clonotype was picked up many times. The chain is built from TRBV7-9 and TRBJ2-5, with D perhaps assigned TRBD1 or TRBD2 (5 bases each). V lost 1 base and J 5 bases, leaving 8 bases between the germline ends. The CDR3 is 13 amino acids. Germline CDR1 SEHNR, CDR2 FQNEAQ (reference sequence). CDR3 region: CASSLGGTETQYF. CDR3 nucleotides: TGTGCCAGCAGCTTAGGAGGGACGGAGACCCAGTACTTC.

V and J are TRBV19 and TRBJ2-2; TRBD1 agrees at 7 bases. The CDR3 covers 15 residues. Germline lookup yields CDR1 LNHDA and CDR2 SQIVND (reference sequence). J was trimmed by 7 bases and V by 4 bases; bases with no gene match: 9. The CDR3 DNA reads TGTGCCAGTAGTAGCAACGACAGGGCGTACGGGGAGCTGTTTTTT. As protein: CASSSNDRAYGELFF.

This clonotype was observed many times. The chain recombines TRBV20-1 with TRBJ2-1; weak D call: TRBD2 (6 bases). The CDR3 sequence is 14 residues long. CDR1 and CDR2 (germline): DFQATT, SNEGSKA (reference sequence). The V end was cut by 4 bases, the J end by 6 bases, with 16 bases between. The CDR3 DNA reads TGCAGTGCTAAAGACGCGGGGCCCTCCAATGAGCAGTTCTTC. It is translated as CSAKDAGPSNEQFF.

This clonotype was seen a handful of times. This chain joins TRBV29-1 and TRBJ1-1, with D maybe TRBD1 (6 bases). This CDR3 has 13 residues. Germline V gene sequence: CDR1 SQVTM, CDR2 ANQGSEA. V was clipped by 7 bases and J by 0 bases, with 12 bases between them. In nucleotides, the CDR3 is TGCAGCGCACGGACAGCTGTGAACACTGAAGCTTTCTTT. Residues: CSARTAVNTEAFF.

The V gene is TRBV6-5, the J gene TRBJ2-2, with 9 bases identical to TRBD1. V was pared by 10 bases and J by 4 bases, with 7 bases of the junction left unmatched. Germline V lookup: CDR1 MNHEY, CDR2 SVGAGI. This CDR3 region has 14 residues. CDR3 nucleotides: TGTGCCACCAAGGGACAGGGAGGCACCGGGGAGCTGTTTTTT. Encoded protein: CATKGQGGTGELFF.

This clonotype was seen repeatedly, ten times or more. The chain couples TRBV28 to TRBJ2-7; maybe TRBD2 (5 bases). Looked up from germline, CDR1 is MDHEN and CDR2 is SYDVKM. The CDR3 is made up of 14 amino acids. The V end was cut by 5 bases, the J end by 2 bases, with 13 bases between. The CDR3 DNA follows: TGTGCCAGCAGTCAGCGGACCCGCCCCTACGAGCAGTACTTC. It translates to CASSQRTRPYEQYF.

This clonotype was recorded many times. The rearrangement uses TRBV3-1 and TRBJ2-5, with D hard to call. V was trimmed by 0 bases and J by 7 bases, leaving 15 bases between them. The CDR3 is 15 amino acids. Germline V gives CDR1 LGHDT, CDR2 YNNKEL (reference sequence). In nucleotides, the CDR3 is TGTGCCAGCAGCCAAGAGGCAGGCCCTTCCGGGACCCAGTACTTC. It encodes CASSQEAGPSGTQYF.

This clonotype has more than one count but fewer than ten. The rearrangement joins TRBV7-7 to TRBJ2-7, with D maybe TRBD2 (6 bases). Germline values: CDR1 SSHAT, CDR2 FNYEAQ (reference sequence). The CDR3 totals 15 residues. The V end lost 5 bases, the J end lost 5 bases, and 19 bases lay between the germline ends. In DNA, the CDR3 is TGTGCCAGCAGCCCCTTCGGGGGAGGTTCCCACGAGCAGTACTTC. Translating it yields CASSPFGGGSHEQYF.

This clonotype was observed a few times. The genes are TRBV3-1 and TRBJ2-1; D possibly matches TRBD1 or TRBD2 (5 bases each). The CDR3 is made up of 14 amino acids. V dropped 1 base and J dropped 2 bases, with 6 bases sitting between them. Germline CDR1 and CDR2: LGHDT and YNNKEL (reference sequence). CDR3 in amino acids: CASSQAGPYNEQFF. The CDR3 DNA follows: TGTGCCAGCAGCCAAGCGGGGCCCTACAATGAGCAGTTCTTC.

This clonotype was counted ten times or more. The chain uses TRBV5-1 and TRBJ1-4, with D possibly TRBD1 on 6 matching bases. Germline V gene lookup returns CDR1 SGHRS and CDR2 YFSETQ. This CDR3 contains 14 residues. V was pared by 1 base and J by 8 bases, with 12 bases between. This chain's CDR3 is CASSLTQGNEKLFF. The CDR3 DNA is TGCGCCAGCAGCTTGACACAGGGCAACGAAAAACTGTTTTTT. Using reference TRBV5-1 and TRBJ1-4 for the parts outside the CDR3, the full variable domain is KAGVTQTPRYLIKTRGQQVTLSCSPISGHRSVSWYQQTPGQGLQFLFEYFSETQRNKGNFPGRFSGRQFSNSRSEMNVSTLELGDSALYLCASSLTQGNEKLFFGSGTQLSVL.

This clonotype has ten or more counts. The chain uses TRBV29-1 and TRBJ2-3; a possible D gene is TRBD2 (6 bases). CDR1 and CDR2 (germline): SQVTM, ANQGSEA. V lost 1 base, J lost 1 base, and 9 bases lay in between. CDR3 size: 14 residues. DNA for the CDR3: TGCAGCGTTGAAGTTGGAGGGGGCACAGATACGCAGTATTTT. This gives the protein CSVEVGGGTDTQYF.

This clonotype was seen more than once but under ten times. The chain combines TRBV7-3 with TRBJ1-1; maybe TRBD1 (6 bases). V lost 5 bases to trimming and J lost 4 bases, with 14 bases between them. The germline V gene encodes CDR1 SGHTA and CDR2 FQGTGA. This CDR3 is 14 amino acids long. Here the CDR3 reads CASSSRGGATEAFF. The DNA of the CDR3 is TGTGCCAGCAGCAGCAGGGGAGGGGCCACTGAAGCTTTCTTT.

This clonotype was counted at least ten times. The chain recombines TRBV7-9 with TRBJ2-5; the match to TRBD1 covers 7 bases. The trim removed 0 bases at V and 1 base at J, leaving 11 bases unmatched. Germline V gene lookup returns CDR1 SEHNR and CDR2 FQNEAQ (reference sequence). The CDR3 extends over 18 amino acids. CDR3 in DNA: TGTGCCAGCAGCTTAGCGGGTGCCGGGACAGACCCCCAAGAGACCCAGTACTTC. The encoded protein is CASSLAGAGTDPQETQYF.

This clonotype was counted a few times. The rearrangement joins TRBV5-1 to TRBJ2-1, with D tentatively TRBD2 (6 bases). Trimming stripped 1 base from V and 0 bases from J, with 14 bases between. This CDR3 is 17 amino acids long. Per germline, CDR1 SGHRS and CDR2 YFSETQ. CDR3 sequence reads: CASSLSLTGGSYNEQFF. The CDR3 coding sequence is TGCGCCAGCAGCTTGTCCTTGACCGGGGGCTCCTACAATGAGCAGTTCTTC.

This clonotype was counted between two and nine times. CDR3 residues: CASSFLQETQYF. CDR3 coding DNA: TGCGCCAGCAGTTTTCTTCAAGAGACCCAGTACTTC. The chain has TRBV5-1 and TRBJ2-5, with no clear D. Germline values: CDR1 SGHRS, CDR2 YFSETQ. The ends were cut back, 5 bases at V and 2 bases at J, with 7 bases in the middle. CDR3 size: 12 residues. Using reference TRBV5-1 and TRBJ2-5 for the parts outside the CDR3, the full variable domain is KAGVTQTPRYLIKTRGQQVTLSCSPISGHRSVSWYQQTPGQGLQFLFEYFSETQRNKGNFPGRFSGRQFSNSRSEMNVSTLELGDSALYLCASSFLQETQYFGPGTRLLVL.

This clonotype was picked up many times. The CDR3 DNA sequence: TGTGCCAGCAGTTACTCTGGGGAATCGGGGTCACCCCTCCACTTT. It specifies CASSYSGESGSPLHF. The V gene is TRBV6-5, the J gene TRBJ1-6; D gene uncertain. Germline loops: CDR1 MNHEY, CDR2 SVGAGI. The CDR3 sequence is 15 residues long. Trimming cost V 0 bases and J 10 bases, with 13 bases left between them.

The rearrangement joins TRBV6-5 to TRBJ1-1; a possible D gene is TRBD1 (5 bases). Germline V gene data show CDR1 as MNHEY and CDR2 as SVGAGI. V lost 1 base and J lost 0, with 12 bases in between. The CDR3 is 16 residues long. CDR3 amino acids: CASSYWGDSLNTEAFF. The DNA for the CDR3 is TGTGCCAGCAGTTACTGGGGTGACAGCTTGAACACTGAAGCTTTCTTT.

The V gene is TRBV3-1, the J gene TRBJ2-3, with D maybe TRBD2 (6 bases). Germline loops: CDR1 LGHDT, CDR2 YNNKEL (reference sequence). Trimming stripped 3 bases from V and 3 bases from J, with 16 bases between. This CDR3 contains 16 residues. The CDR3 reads CASSQGLPGGTDTQYF. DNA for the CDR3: TGTGCCAGCAGCCAGGGACTCCCCGGTGGGACAGATACGCAGTATTTT.

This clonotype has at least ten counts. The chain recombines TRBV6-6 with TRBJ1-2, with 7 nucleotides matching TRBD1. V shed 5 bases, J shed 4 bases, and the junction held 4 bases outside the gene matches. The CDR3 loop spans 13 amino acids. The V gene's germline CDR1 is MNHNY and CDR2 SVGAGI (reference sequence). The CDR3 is CASSPQGSYGYTF. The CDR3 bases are TGTGCCAGCAGTCCACAGGGGAGCTATGGCTACACCTTC.

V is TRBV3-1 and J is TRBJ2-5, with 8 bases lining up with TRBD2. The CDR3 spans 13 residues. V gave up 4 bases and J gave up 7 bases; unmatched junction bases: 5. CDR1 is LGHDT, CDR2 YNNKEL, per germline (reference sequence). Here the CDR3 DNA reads TGTGCCAGCAGCCCCCTAGCGGGTGGGACCCAGTACTTC. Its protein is CASSPLAGGTQYF.

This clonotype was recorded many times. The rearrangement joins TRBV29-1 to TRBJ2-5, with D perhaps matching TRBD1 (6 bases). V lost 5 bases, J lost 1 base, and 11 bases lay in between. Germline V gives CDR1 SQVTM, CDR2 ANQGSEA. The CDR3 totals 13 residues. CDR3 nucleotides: TGCAGCGTTTCGGACAGCCTCCAAGAGACCCAGTACTTC. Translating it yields CSVSDSLQETQYF.

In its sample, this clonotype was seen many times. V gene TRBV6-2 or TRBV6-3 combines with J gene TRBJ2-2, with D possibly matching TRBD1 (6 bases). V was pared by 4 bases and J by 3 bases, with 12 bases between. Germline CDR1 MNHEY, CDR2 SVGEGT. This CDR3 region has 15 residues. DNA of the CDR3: TGTGCCAGCAGTTCTTGGGGGCGTTACACCGGGGAGCTGTTTTTT. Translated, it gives CASSSWGRYTGELFF.

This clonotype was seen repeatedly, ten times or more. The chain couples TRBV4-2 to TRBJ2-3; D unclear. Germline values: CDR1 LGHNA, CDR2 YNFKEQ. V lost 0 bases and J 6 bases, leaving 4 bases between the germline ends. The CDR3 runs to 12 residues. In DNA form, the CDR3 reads TGTGCCAGCAGCCAAGATTGGGATACGCAGTATTTT. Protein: CASSQDWDTQYF.

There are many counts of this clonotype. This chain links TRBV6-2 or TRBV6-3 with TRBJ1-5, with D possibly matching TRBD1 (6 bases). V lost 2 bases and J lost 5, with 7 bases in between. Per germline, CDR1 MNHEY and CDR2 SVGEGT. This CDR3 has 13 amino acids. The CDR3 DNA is TGTGCCAGCAGTTACGGGGGCCATCAGCCCCAGCATTTT. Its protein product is CASSYGGHQPQHF.

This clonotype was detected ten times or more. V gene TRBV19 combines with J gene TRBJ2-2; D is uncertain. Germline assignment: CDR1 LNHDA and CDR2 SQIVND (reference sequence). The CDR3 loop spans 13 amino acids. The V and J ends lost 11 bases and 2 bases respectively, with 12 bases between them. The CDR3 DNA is TGTGCCGTCCTGACGGAAAACACCGGGGAGCTGTTTTTT. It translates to CAVLTENTGELFF.

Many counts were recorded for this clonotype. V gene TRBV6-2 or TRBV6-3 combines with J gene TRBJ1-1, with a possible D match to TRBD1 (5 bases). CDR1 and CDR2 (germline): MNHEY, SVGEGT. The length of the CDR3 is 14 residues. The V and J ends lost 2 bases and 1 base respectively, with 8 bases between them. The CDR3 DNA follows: TGTGCCAGCAGTTACGGGACGGGGAACACTGAAGCTTTCTTT. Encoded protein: CASSYGTGNTEAFF.

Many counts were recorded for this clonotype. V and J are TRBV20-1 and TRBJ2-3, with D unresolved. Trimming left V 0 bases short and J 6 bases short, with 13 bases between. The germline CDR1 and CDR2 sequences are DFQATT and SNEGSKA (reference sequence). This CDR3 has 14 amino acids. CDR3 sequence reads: CSARDMGIGDTQYF. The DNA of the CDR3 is TGCAGTGCTAGAGATATGGGAATTGGGGATACGCAGTATTTT.

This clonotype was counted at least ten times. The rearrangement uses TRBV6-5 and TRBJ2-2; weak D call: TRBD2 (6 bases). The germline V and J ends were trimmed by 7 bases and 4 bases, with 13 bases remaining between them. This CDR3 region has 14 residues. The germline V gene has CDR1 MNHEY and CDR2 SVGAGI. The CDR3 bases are TGTGCCAGCACCCGGGAGTACCGCACCGGGGAGCTGTTTTTT. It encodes CASTREYRTGELFF.